This TCR beta chain derives from a study of blood T cell repertoires in COVID-19. Study overall: The study drew acute and convalescent COVID-19 samples from the United States, Italy and Spain.

Some clones are missing from TCRdb's copy, which holds only in-frame ones; the method was immunoSEQ multiplex PCR. This table has almost 400,000 clones, approximately 89% appearing once. What was sequenced was peripheral blood. The receptor was isolated from a woman aged 60-70 years with COVID-19, enrolled during active disease.

The CDR3 loop reads CASRRTEQGRTEAFF. CDR3 DNA: TGTGCCAGTAGACGAACCGAACAGGGGCGGACTGAAGCTTTCTTT. The chain links TRBV19 to TRBJ1-1; 7 bases match TRBD1. CDR3 length: 15 amino acids. The J segment lost 5 bases and the V segment lost 6 bases, leaving 12 bases of the junction unmatched. Germline CDR1 is LNHDA and CDR2 is SQIVND (reference sequence). The variable domain in full, with the rest retrieved from reference TRBV19 and TRBJ1-1, is DGGITQSPKYLFRKEGQNVTLSCEQNLNHDAMYWYRQDPGQGLRLIYYSQIVNDFQKGDIAEGYSVSREKKESFPLTVTSAQKNPTAFYLCASRRTEQGRTEAFFGQGTRLTVV.